This T cell receptor beta chain was retrieved from a study of shared clonotypes between healthy human individuals. Execution of the assay was at deep level. Sequencing on ten immunoSEQ deep assay plates was performed for unsorted PBMC DNA. The authors' processing: With immunoSEQ giving junction-only sequences and no quality scores, filtering differed. Measured with immunoSEQ multiplex PCR; TCRdb has only the in-frame clones, and not every one. That table supplies the V and J calls and clone size; D and trimming were determined from the DNA. The table has 470,000 or so clones, 60% to 80% seen once. The CDR3 extends over 14 amino acids. V lost 2 bases and J lost 2; bases outside the gene matches: 0. The V gene's germline CDR1 is MNHEY and CDR2 SVGAGI. In the case of this clone: The antigen is unknown. Distinct nucleotide sequences in the sample also encode this CDR3.

Study-wide points: The authors expected sequencing depth to affect clonotype sharing among donors.

Sample: PBMCs. The receptor was derived from a woman in her 40s in good health. Some clones in this sample may be carry-over from other donors' samples. V is TRBV6-5 and J is TRBJ2-7; TRBD1 matches 10 bases. In DNA form, the CDR3 reads TGTGCCAGCAGTTACGGGACAGGGGCCTACGAGCAGTACTTC. Translated: CASSYGTGAYEQYF.